This T cell receptor beta chain was captured in a study of tumor-infiltrating lymphocytes in primary liver carcinoma. A word on this clonotype: Relative to the germline gene, one junction end is altered; a read error may explain this.

The authors made TCR beta cDNA from about 500 ng total RNA with a constant-region primer. Libraries of TCR beta came from three nested multiplex PCR rounds with slightly modified ARM-PCR. The first two PCR rounds used TRBV1-TRBV30 primers with a Cbeta primer, approximately 9 cycles each. TCRdb ran MiXCR on the multiplex PCR reads and lists one entry per CDR3 protein. The sample has approximately 310,000 distinct CDR3 sequences; 60% to 80% are singletons. This CDR3 comprises 17 residues. Germline V gives CDR1 MNHEY, CDR2 SVGAGI. The source of the blood RNA was unsorted whole blood, and germline DNA was extracted as well.

This receptor was taken from a man between 35 and 55 years old with primary liver carcinoma and hepatitis B virus infection. The sample comprised peripheral blood. The J gene is TRBJ2-6, the V gene TRBV6-5; TRBD1 aligns across 7 bases. CDR3 protein: CATQGGRGESGDNLLTF. The CDR3 nucleotides are TGTGCCACCCAAGGGGGCAGGGGAGAATCCGGGGACAACCTCCTGACTTTC.